This T cell receptor (beta chain) is drawn from a study of T cell responses to AZD1222 COVID-19 vaccine. General study results and limits: It was only a handful of AZD1222 recipients who were seropositive at baseline. The donor cohort was predominantly white British with a female majority, and clonal diversity may have been underestimated. Repertoire sampling happened only post peak T cell response.

The V and J ends lost 5 bases and 6 bases respectively, with 22 bases between them. The CDR3 consists of 17 residues. Looked up from germline, CDR1 is LNHDA and CDR2 is SQIVND (reference sequence). On this clone: Its target is unknown.

Pooled in the analysis were second doses at about 4 or about 12 weeks. Sequencing used immunoSEQ multiplex PCR; TCRdb keeps in-frame clones, though not all of them. The data hold about 84,000 clones, with 80% to 90% observed a single time. This material consisted of peripheral blood, taken 28 days after the second AZD1222 dose. The sequence derives from an adult who received the AZD1222 COVID-19 vaccine. The rearrangement links TRBV19 to TRBJ1-4; D perhaps matches TRBD1 (5 bases). CDR3 in DNA: TGTGCCAGTAGTGGAGGGGTCAGTCGGTGGGATGATGAAAAACTGTTTTTT. Its translation: CASSGGVSRWDDEKLFF.